The present TCR beta chain was sequenced within a study of tumor-infiltrating lymphocytes in primary liver carcinoma. In the study overall: Patients comprised men and women whose ages fell between 30 and 69 years. Lesions, classed as T1-T3 N0M0, spanned 4.2 to 10 cm across.

The authors made TCR beta cDNA from 400 to 550 ng total RNA with a constant-region primer. Slightly modified ARM-PCR, run as three nested multiplex PCR rounds, produced the TCR beta libraries. TRBV1-TRBV30 forward primers paired with a C-beta reverse primer drove the first two PCR rounds, around 9 cycles each. MiXCR, applied by TCRdb to the multiplex PCR reads, yields one record per CDR3 protein. The sample comprises roughly 100,000 distinct CDR3 sequences, roughly 69% of which are singletons, and 9.5% rests with the top ten. Findings of the study overall: A fraction of only about 8-25% of top clones appeared in all five tumor regions.

On this clonotype: The antigen is unknown. One junction end does not reproduce the germline sequence, and a read error may be involved.

From germline, CDR1 is SGHAT and CDR2 FQNNGV. The CDR3 totals 17 residues. It was from roughly 20-30 mg of unsorted bulk tissue that RNA and DNA were co-extracted. Separate regions, five per tumor, were sampled. This receptor was identified in a woman in her fifties or sixties with primary liver carcinoma and hepatitis B virus infection. This chain connects TRBV11-2 to TRBJ1-4; D is possibly TRBD1 (6 bases). Sequenced input: liver tumor tissue from sampling region 5. Subset specified: tumor region T5, tumor centre. CDR3 DNA: TGTGCCAGCAGCCTCACCCGACAGGCAGCAACAAATGAAATACTGTTTTTT. This encodes CASSLTRQAATNEILFF. The variable domain in full, completed from reference TRBV11-2 and TRBJ1-4, reads EAGVAQSPRYKIIEKRQSVAFWCNPISGHATLYWYQQILGQGPKLLIQFQNNGVVDDSQLPKDRFSAERLKGVDSTLKIQPAKLEDSAVYLCASSLTRQAATNEILFFGSGTQLSVL.